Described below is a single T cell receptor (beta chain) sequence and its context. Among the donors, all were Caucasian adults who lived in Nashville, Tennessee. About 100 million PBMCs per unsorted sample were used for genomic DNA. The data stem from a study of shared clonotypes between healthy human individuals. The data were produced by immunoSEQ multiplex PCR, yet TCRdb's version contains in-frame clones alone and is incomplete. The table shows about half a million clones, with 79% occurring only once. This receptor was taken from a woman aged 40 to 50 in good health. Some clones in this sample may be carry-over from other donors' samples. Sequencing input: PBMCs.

The CDR3 region has the DNA TGTGCCAGCAGTCCCGTGGGGGGCCGTGGGTATGGCTACACCTTC. Protein sequence: CASSPVGGRGYGYTF. The genes are TRBV7-9 and TRBJ1-2, with a weak D call TRBD1 (6 bases). The CDR3 covers 15 residues. Germline V lookup: CDR1 SEHNR, CDR2 FQNEAQ (reference sequence). V gave up 6 bases and J gave up 5 bases, with 19 bases separating them.